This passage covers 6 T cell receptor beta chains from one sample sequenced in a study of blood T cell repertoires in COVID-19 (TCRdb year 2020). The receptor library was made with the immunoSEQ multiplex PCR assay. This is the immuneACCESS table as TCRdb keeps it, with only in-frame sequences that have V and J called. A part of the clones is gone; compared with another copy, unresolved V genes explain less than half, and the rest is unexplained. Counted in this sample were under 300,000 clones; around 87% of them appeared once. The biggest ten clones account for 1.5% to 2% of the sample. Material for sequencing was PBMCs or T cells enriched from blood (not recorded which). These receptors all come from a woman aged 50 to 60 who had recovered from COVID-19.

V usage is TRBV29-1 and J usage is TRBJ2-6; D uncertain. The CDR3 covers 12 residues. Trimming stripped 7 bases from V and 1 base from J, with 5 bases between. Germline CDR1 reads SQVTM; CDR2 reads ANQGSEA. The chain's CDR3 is CSARSGANVLTF. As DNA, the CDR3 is TGCAGCGCGCGGTCTGGGGCCAACGTCCTGACTTTC.

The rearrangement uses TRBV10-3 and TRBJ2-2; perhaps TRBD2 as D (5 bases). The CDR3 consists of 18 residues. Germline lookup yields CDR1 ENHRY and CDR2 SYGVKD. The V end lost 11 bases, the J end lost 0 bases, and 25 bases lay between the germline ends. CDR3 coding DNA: TGTGCCCACACCCCCGGGATTGTGGGTCAATCGAACACCGGGGAGCTGTTTTTT. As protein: CAHTPGIVGQSNTGELFF.

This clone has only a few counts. Written as DNA, the CDR3 is TGTGCCAGTAGTACGGGACAGGGGGCGACTGGGGCCAACGTCCTGACTTTC. It yields the protein CASSTGQGATGANVLTF. The V gene is TRBV19, the J gene TRBJ2-6; TRBD1 aligns across 12 bases. The V gene's germline CDR1 is LNHDA and CDR2 SQIVND (reference sequence). The CDR3 extends over 17 amino acids. V dropped 4 bases and J dropped 2; count of bases not matched to a gene: 3.

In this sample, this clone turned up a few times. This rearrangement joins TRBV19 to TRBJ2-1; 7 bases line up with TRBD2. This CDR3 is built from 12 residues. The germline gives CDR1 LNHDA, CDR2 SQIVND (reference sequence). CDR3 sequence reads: CVREMPYNEQFF. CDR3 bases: TGTGTGCGGGAGATGCCATACAATGAGCAGTTCTTC. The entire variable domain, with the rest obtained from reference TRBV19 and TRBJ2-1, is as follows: DGGITQSPKYLFRKEGQNVTLSCEQNLNHDAMYWYRQDPGQGLRLIYYSQIVNDFQKGDIAEGYSVSREKKESFPLTVTSAQKNPTAFYLCVREMPYNEQFFGPGTRLTVL.

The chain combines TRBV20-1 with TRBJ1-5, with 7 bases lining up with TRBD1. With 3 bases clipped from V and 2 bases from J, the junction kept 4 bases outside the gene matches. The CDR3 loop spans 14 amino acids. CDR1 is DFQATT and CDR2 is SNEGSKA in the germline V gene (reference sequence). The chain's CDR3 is CSASNRGGNQPQHF. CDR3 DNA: TGCAGTGCTAGTAACAGGGGAGGCAATCAGCCCCAGCATTTT.

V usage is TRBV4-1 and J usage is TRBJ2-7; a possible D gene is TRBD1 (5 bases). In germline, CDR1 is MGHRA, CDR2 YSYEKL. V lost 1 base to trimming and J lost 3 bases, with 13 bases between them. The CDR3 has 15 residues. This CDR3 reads CASSQGTRNYYEQYF. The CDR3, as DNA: TGCGCCAGCAGCCAAGGGACACGCAACTACTACGAGCAGTACTTC.